The TCR beta chain under discussion was sequenced for a study of shared clonotypes between healthy human individuals. As for this clone: No antigen is known for it. The same CDR3 arises from other DNA sequences in this sample as well.

Germline V gene lookup returns CDR1 SQVTM and CDR2 ANQGSEA. Trimming removed 6 bases at V and 5 bases at J, with 10 bases between. This CDR3 has 11 residues. Study-wide results and caveats: Researchers found naive subsets generally carried larger estimated richness than memory subsets.

Only in-frame clones appear in the TCRdb table, and some are missing; sequencing was by immunoSEQ multiplex PCR. The sample yields some 2.3 million clones, roughly 93% seen once. The donor population consisted of healthy HIV-negative adults with no recent acute infections or vaccinations. The study drew all its donors from Caucasian adults living in Nashville, Tennessee. CD4+ cells yielded CD45RA+ naive and CD45RA-negative memory subsets. Sequencing input: naive CD4+ T cells from PBMCs. Subset noted: CD45RA+ positively selected. The chain couples TRBV29-1 to TRBJ2-5, with a possible D match to TRBD2 (5 bases). This sequence originates from a man younger than 35 in good health. Some clones in this sample may be carry-over from other donors' samples. CDR3 in amino acids: CSVGVRETQYF. The CDR3 DNA is TGCAGCGTGGGAGTACGCGAGACCCAGTACTTC.